The T cell receptor (beta chain) described here comes from a study of blood T cell repertoires in COVID-19. Study details: Whether acute or convalescent, the COVID-19 samples came from the United States, Italy and Spain.

Germline loops: CDR1 LNHDA, CDR2 SQIVND (reference sequence). This CDR3 has 14 residues. V was shortened by 3 bases and J by 1 base, with 9 bases between the two germline ends. In the original workflow: The authors estimated nucleated cell counts from reference gene primer amplification. Profiling relied on immunoSEQ multiplex PCR, and the TCRdb table lists in-frame clones only, not all of them. V, J and clone size are those of that table, while D and trimming were read from the DNA. Seen here are hundreds of thousands of clones, 75% to 90% observed once, and the top ten hold 2% to 3%. The sequencing input was peripheral blood. This chain connects TRBV19 to TRBJ1-1; D is uncertain. The clonotype comes from a man aged 18 to 29 with active or convalescent COVID-19. This CDR3 is CASSMAGSNTEAFF. DNA of the CDR3: TGTGCCAGTAGTATGGCAGGCTCGAACACTGAAGCTTTCTTT.